This T cell receptor (beta chain) is drawn from a study of cytomegalovirus exposure and HLA in healthy donors. General study points: In a later analysis, TCR beta V- and J-gene trimming showed a link to a missense DCLRE1C variant.

CDR1 is SGHTA, CDR2 FQGTGA, per germline. Between the trimmed V and J ends, which lost 4 bases and 7 bases, there was a span of 16 bases. There are 14 residues in the CDR3. 60 Vbeta and 13 Jbeta primers were used in PCR. Sequencing used immunoSEQ multiplex PCR; TCRdb keeps in-frame clones, though not all of them. Of approximately 150,000 clones in the sample, around two thirds were seen once. Comments on this clone: Its antigen is still unknown.

This sequence was found in a man aged 25-45 years in good health and CMV-seropositive. The rearrangement joins TRBV7-3 to TRBJ1-2; D might be TRBD1 (6 bases). The sequencing input was PBMCs. The CDR3 is CASSSTGGTSGYTF. CDR3 nucleotides: TGTGCCAGCAGCTCGACAGGCGGCACTAGTGGCTACACCTTC.